Sequencing of this TCR beta chain was carried out in a study of identifying expanded T cells in peripheral blood. Only in-frame clones appear in the TCRdb table, and some are missing; sequencing was by immunoSEQ multiplex PCR. The sample holds about 82,000 clones, 85% to 90% seen once. The CDR3 is 17 amino acids. Trimming cost V 3 bases and J 8 bases; bases outside gene matches: 15. CDR1 is LNHDA, CDR2 SQIVND, per germline (reference sequence). Sequenced material: blood. The V call is TRBV19, the J call TRBJ2-1; 8 positions agree with TRBD2. The clonotype originates from a person aged 18 to 75 in good health. CDR3 bases: TGTGCCAGTAGTATTTTGCGGGAGGACAGACTTAAGGATGAGCAGTTCTTC. Translated, it gives CASSILREDRLKDEQFF.